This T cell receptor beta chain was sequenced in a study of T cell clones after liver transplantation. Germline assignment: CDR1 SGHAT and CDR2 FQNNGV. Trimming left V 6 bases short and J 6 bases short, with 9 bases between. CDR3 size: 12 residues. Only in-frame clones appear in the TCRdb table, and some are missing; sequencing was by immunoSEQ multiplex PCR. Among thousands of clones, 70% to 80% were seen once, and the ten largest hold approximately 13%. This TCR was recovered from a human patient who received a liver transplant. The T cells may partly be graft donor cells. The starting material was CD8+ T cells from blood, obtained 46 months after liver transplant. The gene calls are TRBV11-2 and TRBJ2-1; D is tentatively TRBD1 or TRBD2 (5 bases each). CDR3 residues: CASRGGGNEQFF. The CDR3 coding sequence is TGTGCCAGCAGAGGTGGGGGCAATGAGCAGTTCTTC.